This TCR beta chain was identified in a study of T cells in Graves' hyperthyroidism and ophthalmopathy. What was amplified from RNA transcripts were TCR beta CDR3 regions. RT-PCR in the first round (using the HTBI primer set) targeted the TCR CDR3. TCRdb independently ran MiXCR on the multiplex PCR reads; one entry per CDR3 protein. This sample has about 300,000 distinct CDR3 sequences; roughly 17% occur once, and the top ten carry roughly a third. The study's findings and limits: Stable hyperthyroidism was separated from ophthalmopathy by a model based on 13 V-J features. The model predicted ophthalmopathy a median around six months before onset.

The germline V gene has CDR1 MDHEN and CDR2 SYDVKM. V dropped 5 bases and J dropped 1 base, with 15 bases sitting between them. The CDR3 loop spans 16 amino acids. Graves' hyperthyroidism was deemed stable absent ophthalmopathy progression within 18 months. The hyperthyroidism patients had all been newly diagnosed, and their disease duration was under 2 months. Their ages ranged from 18 to 65 years. The table lists this clonotype with many counts. No antigen is known for it. The sample taken for sequencing was blood. The chain combines TRBV28 with TRBJ2-1; possibly TRBD2 for D (6 bases). The source of this sequence is a man under 40 with Graves' hyperthyroidism. The CDR3 loop reads CASSVRLVSSYNEQFF. DNA for the CDR3: TGTGCCAGCAGTGTCCGACTAGTTTCTTCCTACAATGAGCAGTTCTTC.